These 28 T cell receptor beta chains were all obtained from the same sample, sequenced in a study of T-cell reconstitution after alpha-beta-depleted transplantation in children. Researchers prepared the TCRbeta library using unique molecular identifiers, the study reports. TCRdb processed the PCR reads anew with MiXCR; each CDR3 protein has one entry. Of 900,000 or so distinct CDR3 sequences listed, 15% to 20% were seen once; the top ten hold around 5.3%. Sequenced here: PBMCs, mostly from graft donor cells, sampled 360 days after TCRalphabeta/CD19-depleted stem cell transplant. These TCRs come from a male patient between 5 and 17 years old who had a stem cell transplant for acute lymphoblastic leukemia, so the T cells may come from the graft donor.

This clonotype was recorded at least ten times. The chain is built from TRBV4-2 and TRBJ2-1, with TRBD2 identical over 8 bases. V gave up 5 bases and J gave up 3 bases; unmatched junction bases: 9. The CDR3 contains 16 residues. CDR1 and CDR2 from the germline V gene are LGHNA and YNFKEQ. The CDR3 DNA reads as TGTGCCAGCAGCGATTTAAGCGGGAGCAACTACAATGAGCAGTTCTTC. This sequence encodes CASSDLSGSNYNEQFF.

DNA for the CDR3: TGTGCCTGGGTTCCGGACGGGGCTTACAATGAGCAGTTCTTC. As protein: CAWVPDGAYNEQFF. The chain has TRBV30 and TRBJ2-1, with D perhaps TRBD1 or TRBD2 (5 bases each). Trimming left V 5 bases short and J 4 bases short, with 15 bases between. CDR3 length: 14 amino acids. The V gene's germline CDR1 is GTSNPN and CDR2 SVGIG (reference sequence). Full variable domain (outside the CDR3, taken from reference TRBV30 and TRBJ2-1): SQTIHQWPATLVQPVGSPLSLECTVEGTSNPNLYWYRQAAGRGLQLLFYSVGIGQISSEVPQNLSASRPQDRQFILSSKKLLLSDSGFYLCAWVPDGAYNEQFFGPGTRLTVL.

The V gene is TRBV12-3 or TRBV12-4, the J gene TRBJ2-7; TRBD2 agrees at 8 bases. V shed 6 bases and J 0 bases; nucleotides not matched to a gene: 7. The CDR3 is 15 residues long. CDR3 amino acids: CASSPGLGGSYEQYF. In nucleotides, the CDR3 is TGTGCCAGCAGCCCGGGACTAGGGGGCTCCTACGAGCAGTACTTC.

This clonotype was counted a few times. The CDR3 DNA reads as TGTGCCAGCAGCTTAGTGGGGGGGGCAGGCGAGGTCCTCTACGAGCAGTACTTC. Translating gives CASSLVGGAGEVLYEQYF. The rearrangement joins TRBV7-8 to TRBJ2-7, with TRBD2 as a possible D gene (7 bases). This CDR3 has 18 residues. The V end lost 1 base, the J end lost 3 bases, and 22 bases lay between the germline ends. The germline V gene has CDR1 SGHVS and CDR2 FQNEAQ.

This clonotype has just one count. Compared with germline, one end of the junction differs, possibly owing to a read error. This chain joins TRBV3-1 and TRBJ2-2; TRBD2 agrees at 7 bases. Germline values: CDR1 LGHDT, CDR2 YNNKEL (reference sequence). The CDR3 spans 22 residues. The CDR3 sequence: CASSKDPVCGLENPIYTGELFF. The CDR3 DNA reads TGTGCCAGCAGCAAAGATCCTGTTTGTGGACTAGAGAACCCAATCTACACCGGGGAGCTGTTTTTT.

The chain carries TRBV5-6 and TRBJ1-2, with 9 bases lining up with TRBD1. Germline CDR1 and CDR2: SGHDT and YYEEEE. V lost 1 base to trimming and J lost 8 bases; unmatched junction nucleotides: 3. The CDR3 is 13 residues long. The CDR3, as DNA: TGTGCCAGCAGCTTGACAGGGGGCGGCGGCTACACCTTC. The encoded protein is CASSLTGGGGYTF.

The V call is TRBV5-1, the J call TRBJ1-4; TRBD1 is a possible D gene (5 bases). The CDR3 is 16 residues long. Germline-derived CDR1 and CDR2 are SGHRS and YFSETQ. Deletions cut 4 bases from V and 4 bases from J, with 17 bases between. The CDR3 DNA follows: TGCGCCAGCAGCAGGGGAATCGGGGACGGTAATGAAAAACTGTTTTTT. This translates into CASSRGIGDGNEKLFF.

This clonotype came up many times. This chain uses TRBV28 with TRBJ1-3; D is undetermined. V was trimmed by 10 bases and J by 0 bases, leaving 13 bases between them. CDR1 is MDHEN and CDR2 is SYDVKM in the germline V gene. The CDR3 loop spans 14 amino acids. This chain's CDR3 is CATLFTDSGNTIYF. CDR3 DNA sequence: TGTGCCACCCTCTTCACAGACTCTGGAAACACCATATATTTT.

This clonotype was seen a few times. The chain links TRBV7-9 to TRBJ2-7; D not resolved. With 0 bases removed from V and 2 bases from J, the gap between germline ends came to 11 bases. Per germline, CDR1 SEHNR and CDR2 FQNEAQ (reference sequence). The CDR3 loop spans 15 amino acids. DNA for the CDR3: TGTGCCAGCAGCTTAGCTCGCCAGGCCCCCTACGAGCAGTACTTC. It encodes CASSLARQAPYEQYF.

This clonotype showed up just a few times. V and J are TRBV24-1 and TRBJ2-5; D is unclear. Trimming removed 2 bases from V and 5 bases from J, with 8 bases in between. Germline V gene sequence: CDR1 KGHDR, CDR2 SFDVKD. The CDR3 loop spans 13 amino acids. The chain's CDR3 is CATSDSFAETQYF. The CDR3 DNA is TGTGCCACCAGTGATTCTTTTGCGGAGACCCAGTACTTC.

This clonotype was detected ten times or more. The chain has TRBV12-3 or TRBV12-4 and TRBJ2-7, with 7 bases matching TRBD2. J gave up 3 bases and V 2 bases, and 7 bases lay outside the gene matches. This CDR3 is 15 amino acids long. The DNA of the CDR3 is TGTGCCAGCAGTTTAATGCGACTAGCAGGCTACGAGCAGTACTTC. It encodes CASSLMRLAGYEQYF.

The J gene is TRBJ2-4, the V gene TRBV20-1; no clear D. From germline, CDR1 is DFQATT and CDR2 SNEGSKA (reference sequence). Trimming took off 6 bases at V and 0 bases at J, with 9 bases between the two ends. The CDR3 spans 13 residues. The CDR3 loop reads CSAGREAKNIQYF. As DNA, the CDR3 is TGCAGTGCCGGGCGAGAAGCCAAAAACATTCAGTACTTC.

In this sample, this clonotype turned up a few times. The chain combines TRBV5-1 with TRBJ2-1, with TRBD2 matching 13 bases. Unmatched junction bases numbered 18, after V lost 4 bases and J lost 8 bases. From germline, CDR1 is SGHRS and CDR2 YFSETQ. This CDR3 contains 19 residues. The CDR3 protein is CASSPEDKLAGGQVDEQFF. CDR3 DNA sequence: TGCGCCAGCAGCCCGGAGGACAAACTAGCGGGAGGGCAGGTAGATGAGCAGTTCTTC.

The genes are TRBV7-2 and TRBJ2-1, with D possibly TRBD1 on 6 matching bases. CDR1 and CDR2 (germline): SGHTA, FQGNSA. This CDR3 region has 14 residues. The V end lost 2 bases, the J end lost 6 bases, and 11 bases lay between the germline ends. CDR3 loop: CASSLFTGPNEQFF. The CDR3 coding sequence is TGTGCCAGCAGCTTATTTACAGGGCCCAATGAGCAGTTCTTC.

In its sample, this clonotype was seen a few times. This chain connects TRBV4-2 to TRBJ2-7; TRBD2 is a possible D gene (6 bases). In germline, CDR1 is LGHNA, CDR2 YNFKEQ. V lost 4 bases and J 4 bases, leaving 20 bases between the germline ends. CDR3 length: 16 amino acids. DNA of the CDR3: TGTGCCAGCAGCCTAAGTCTGGGTACGGGAGAATACGAGCAGTACTTC. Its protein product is CASSLSLGTGEYEQYF.

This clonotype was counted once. The CDR3 region is CASSLAPGQGNTEAFF. The CDR3 DNA reads TGCGCCAGCAGCTTGGCACCGGGACAGGGGAACACTGAAGCTTTCTTT. The chain is built from TRBV5-1 and TRBJ1-1; 9 bases align to TRBD1. Germline loops: CDR1 SGHRS, CDR2 YFSETQ. Losses at the gene ends were 0 bases for V and 1 base for J; bases not matched to a gene: 4. The CDR3 has 16 residues.

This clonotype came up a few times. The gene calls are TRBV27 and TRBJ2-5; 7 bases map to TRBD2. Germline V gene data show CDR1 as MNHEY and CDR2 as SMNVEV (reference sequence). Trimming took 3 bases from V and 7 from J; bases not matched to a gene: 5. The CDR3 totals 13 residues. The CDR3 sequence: CASSFAGAGTQYF. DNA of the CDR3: TGTGCCAGCAGTTTTGCGGGAGCAGGGACCCAGTACTTC.

The CDR3 sequence is CASSLRVYSNQPQHF. CDR3 coding DNA: TGTGCCAGCAGTTTAAGGGTGTATAGCAATCAGCCCCAGCATTTT. This chain connects TRBV12-3 or TRBV12-4 to TRBJ1-5; no clear D. Deletions cut 2 bases from V and 0 bases from J, with 8 bases between. The CDR3 loop spans 15 amino acids.

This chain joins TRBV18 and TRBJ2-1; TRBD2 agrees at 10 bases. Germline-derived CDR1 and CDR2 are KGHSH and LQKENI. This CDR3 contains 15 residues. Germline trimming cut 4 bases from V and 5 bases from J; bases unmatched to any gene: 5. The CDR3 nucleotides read TGTGCCAGCTCACTCATAGCGGGAGGCGACAATGAGCAGTTCTTC. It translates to CASSLIAGGDNEQFF.

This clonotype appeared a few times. This chain's CDR3 is CASSPLIGQASNTEAFF. The CDR3 nucleotides read TGTGCCAGCAGCCCATTGATAGGACAGGCATCGAACACTGAAGCTTTCTTT. The chain joins TRBV3-1 to TRBJ1-1; 7 bases fit TRBD1. CDR1 and CDR2 (germline): LGHDT, YNNKEL (reference sequence). This CDR3 region has 17 residues. Losses at the gene ends were 4 bases for V and 1 base for J; bases not matched to a gene: 12.

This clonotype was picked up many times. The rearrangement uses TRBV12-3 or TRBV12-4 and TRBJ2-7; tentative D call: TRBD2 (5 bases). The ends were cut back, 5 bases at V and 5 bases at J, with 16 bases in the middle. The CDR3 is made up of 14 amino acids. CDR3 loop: CASSVDSVGNEQYF. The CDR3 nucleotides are TGTGCCAGCAGTGTAGACTCTGTCGGGAACGAGCAGTACTTC.

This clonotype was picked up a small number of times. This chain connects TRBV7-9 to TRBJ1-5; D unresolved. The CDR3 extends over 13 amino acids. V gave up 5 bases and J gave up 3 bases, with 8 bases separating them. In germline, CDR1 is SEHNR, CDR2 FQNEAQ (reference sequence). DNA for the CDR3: TGTGCCAGCAGCGGCAGGTACAATCAGCCCCAGCATTTT. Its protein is CASSGRYNQPQHF.

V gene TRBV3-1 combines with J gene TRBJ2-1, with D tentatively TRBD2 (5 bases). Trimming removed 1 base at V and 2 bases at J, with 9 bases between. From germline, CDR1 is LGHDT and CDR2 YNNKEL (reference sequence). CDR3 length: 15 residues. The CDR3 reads CASSQVRRAYNEQFF. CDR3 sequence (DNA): TGTGCCAGCAGCCAAGTCCGGCGGGCCTACAATGAGCAGTTCTTC.

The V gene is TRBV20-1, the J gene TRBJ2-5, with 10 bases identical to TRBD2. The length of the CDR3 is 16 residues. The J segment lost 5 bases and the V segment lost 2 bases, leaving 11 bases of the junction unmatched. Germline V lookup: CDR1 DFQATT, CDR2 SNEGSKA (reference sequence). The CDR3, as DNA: TGCAGTGCTAGACCGAGCGGGAGGGTCTTTGGGGAGACCCAGTACTTC. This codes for CSARPSGRVFGETQYF.

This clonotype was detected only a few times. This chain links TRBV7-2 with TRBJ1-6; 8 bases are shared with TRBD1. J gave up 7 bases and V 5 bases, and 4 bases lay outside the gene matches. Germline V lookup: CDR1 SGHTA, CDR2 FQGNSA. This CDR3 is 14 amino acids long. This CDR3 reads CASSRDRINSPLHF. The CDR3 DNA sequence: TGTGCCAGCAGCAGGGACAGGATAAATTCACCCCTCCACTTT.

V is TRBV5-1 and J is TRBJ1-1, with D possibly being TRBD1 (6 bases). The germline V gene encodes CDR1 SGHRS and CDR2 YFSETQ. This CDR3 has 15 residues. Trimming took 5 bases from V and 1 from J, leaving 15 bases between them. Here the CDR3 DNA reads TGCGCCAGCAGAAAATTGGGGGCCCCGAACACTGAAGCTTTCTTT. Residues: CASRKLGAPNTEAFF.

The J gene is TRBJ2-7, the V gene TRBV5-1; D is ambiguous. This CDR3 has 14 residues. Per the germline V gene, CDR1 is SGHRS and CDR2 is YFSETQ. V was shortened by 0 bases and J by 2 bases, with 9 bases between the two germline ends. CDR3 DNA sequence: TGCGCCAGCAGCTTGGCCGCTAGAACCTACGAGCAGTACTTC. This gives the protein CASSLAARTYEQYF.

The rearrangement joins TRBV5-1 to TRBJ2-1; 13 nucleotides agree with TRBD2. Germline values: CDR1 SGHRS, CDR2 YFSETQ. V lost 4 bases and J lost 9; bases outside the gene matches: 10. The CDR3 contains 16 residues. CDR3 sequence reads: CASSPLLGTSGIEQFF. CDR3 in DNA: TGCGCCAGCAGCCCTCTGTTAGGGACTAGCGGGATTGAGCAGTTCTTC.